This T cell receptor (beta chain) was sequenced for a study of blood T cell repertoires in COVID-19. The CDR3 has 15 residues. V shed 3 bases, J shed 4 bases, and the junction held 8 bases outside the gene matches. Germline V gene data show CDR1 as LGHDT and CDR2 as YNNKEL (reference sequence). Per the original methods: Researchers report that nucleated cell counts were estimated from reference gene primer amplification. Only in-frame clones appear in the TCRdb table, and some are missing; sequencing was by immunoSEQ multiplex PCR. That table supplies the V and J calls and clone size; D and trimming were determined from the DNA. The sample yields 35,000 to 50,000 clones, around 83% seen once.

The receptor comes from a woman aged 70-85 years in a cohort sampled during active COVID-19. The sequenced material came from peripheral blood. V is TRBV3-1 (or the pseudogene TRBV3-2) and J is TRBJ2-7; TRBD1 matches 8 bases. CDR3: CASSHRLQGAYEQYF. The DNA for the CDR3 is TGTGCCAGCAGCCATCGCCTGCAGGGGGCTTACGAGCAGTACTTC.